This TCR beta chain was sequenced in a study of T cells after yellow fever vaccination (dated by TCRdb to about 2019). General notes on the study: Libraries from fractions with low cell numbers were prepared with the SMART-Seq v4 Ultra Low Input RNA kit. To follow T-cell clones before and after both primary and booster YFV17D yellow fever vaccination, bulk TCR alpha and beta repertoires underwent longitudinal sequencing. Two healthy male donors made up the cohort, one aged 18 to 29 years and the other aged 30 to 40 years. Blood was drawn at multiple timepoints before and after primary and secondary immunization, with bulk PBMC replicates and cell subsets isolated.

Per the publication, the treatment or condition label means: live attenuated yellow fever vaccine strain. A standard Ficoll-Paque protocol was used to isolate PBMCs from peripheral blood. Dynabeads CD4 and CD8 positive selection kits were used to isolate the CD4 and CD8 T-cell fractions. TriZol was used to extract RNA from bulk PBMCs, CD4 and CD8 fractions, and dextramer-positive and dextramer-negative fractions. Relative to germline, V is missing 1 base and J is missing 4 bases, with 9 bases of the junction outside any gene match. CDR3 length: 17 amino acids, cysteine to phenylalanine. The kept DNA is CDR3 alone, 51 bases in frame from the first base. Looking up the germline V gene yields CDR1 SGHTA and CDR2 FQGNSA. This clonotype was seen repeatedly, ten times or more. Its antigen remains undetermined. Base-call qualities are not available, and no considerably larger clone is one nucleotide away.

TCR cDNA was synthesized by 5'RACE template switching, through which a universal primer site and unique molecular identifiers were introduced. Priming for cDNA synthesis came from both the TCR alpha and TCR beta constant segments. Library amplification used two PCR steps, and the second PCR step added sample barcodes and sequencing adapters. Libraries were sequenced on Illumina HiSeq 2500 (2x100 bp) or NovaSeq (2x150 bp). In the original analysis: MIGEC handled demultiplexing of reads and collapsing into UMI consensus sequences, while MiXCR performed V(D)J alignment. Vaccine-responding clonotypes were defined with edgeR using replicate PBMC samples, requiring FDR below 0.01 and a log2 fold change above 5 up to day 15. Each bulk clonotype received a CD4 or CD8 identity based on whether the sequenced CD4 or CD8 repertoire contained that clonotype at higher abundance. TCRdb applied fastp at Q25 and MiXCR to the public reads, then kept only in-frame beta chains. Every entry covers one CDR3 protein and lists the most common genes and DNA from its rows. The V and J calls here are based on TCRdb, not the publication. The sample table records roughly 240,000 distinct CDR3 sequences; approximately 6.8% of these occur just once. In total, the top ten clones hold roughly 1% of the sample.

The research as a whole found: After the booster, most clones that had expanded after primary vaccination were detected again (around 96% of CD4 and under 90% of CD8), suggesting broad maintenance of memory. Because only a couple of donors were included in the study, the extent to which the findings can be generalized is limited. A small share of clonotypes occurred in both CD4 and CD8 compartments, likely arising from convergent recombination. Because abundant contaminating clonotypes from the bulk population could be contained in FACS-sorted repertoires, computational filtering was required. Compared with the primary T-cell response, the secondary T-cell response was weaker but faster, peaking on day 5 rather than day 15.

The chain is made from TRBV7-2 and TRBJ2-3, with TRBD2 matching 9 junction bases. The sample in question was CD4+ T cells sorted from PBMCs, obtained on the day of the yellow fever booster vaccination. The receptor was derived from a man younger than 45 who received the YFV17D yellow fever vaccine. The CDR3 corresponds to CASSLGRRGRAPDTQYF. Here is the DNA: TGTGCCAGCAGCTTAGGGAGGCGCGGGAGGGCCCCAGATACGCAGTATTTT.